The 30 T cell receptor beta chains in this list originate from one sample, sequenced in a study of blood T cell repertoires in COVID-19. Sequencing used immunoSEQ multiplex PCR; TCRdb keeps in-frame clones, though not all of them. Counted here are about 39,000 clones, about 82% occurring once; the ten biggest clones make up 9% to 10%. The material sequenced was peripheral blood. The receptor source for this set is a man between 60 and 75 years old in a cohort sampled during active COVID-19.

The chain is built from TRBV5-4 and TRBJ2-7, with a weak D call TRBD1 (6 bases). Per germline, CDR1 SGHNT and CDR2 YYREEE (reference sequence). The length of the CDR3 is 13 residues. V lost 7 bases and J lost 2, with 13 bases in between. CDR3 DNA: TGTGCCAGCCGAGGAACAGGGACCTACGAGCAGTACTTC. Translation: CASRGTGTYEQYF.

The V gene is TRBV30, the J gene TRBJ2-5; TRBD2 matches at 7 bases. This CDR3 contains 15 residues. The trim removed 0 bases at V and 4 bases at J, leaving 8 bases unmatched. Germline CDR1 GTSNPN, CDR2 SVGIG (reference sequence). CDR3 DNA sequence: TGTGCCTGGAGTGTGGGAGGACTAGTGCGAGAGACCCAGTACTTC. Translated, it gives CAWSVGGLVRETQYF.

V usage is TRBV9 and J usage is TRBJ1-4; TRBD1 might be the D (6 bases). The germline gives CDR1 SGDLS, CDR2 YYNGEE. The CDR3 extends over 14 amino acids. The germline V and J ends were trimmed by 0 bases and 3 bases, with 6 bases remaining between them. CDR3 nucleotides: TGTGCCAGCAGCGTAGCAGGGGCTAATGAAAAACTGTTTTTT. Translated, it gives CASSVAGANEKLFF.

The CDR3 is CATSSLNQPQHF. The CDR3 nucleotides are TGTGCCACCAGCAGCCTCAATCAGCCCCAGCATTTT. The chain links TRBV15 to TRBJ1-5; D is unresolved. Trimming shortened V by 3 bases and J by 3 bases, and 3 bases separated the two germline ends. In germline, CDR1 is LNHNV, CDR2 YYDKDF (reference sequence). The CDR3 contains 12 residues.

The chain employs TRBV6-5 and TRBJ1-1; D uncertain. From germline, CDR1 is MNHEY and CDR2 SVGAGI. This CDR3 spans 15 amino acids. Trimming removed 8 bases at V and 0 bases at J, with 16 bases between. This CDR3 is CASLLRREMNTEAFF. CDR3 nucleotides: TGTGCCAGCCTCCTTCGACGGGAGATGAACACTGAAGCTTTCTTT.

This clone was seen a single time. The chain recombines TRBV6-2 or TRBV6-3 with TRBJ1-1; D remains unclear. Per germline, CDR1 MNHEY and CDR2 SVGEGT. The CDR3 spans 16 residues. Trimming left V 0 bases short and J 0 bases short, with 11 bases between. The CDR3 nucleotides are TGTGCCAGCAGTTACTCGAAAGCCAGGATGAACACTGAAGCTTTCTTT. It specifies CASSYSKARMNTEAFF.

CDR3 sequence: CASSLDGADTQYF. DNA for the CDR3: TGTGCCAGCAGCTTAGACGGGGCAGATACGCAGTATTTT. The rearrangement uses TRBV7-2 and TRBJ2-3; weak D call: TRBD2 (5 bases). The V and J ends lost 1 base and 4 bases respectively, with 6 bases between them. CDR1 is SGHTA and CDR2 is FQGNSA in the germline V gene. The CDR3 consists of 13 residues.

This clone has a handful of counts. The J gene is TRBJ1-1, the V gene TRBV9, with D hard to call. The CDR3 is made up of 14 amino acids. Trimming took off 2 bases at V and 0 bases at J, with 8 bases between the two ends. Germline CDR1 reads SGDLS; CDR2 reads YYNGEE. The CDR3 loop reads CASSVSPVNTEAFF. The DNA for the CDR3 is TGTGCCAGCAGCGTCTCCCCTGTGAACACTGAAGCTTTCTTT.

J is TRBJ2-1 and V is TRBV14; D perhaps matches TRBD1 (6 bases). This CDR3 has 15 amino acids. Looked up from germline, CDR1 is SGHDN and CDR2 is FVKESK. V lost 1 base and J lost 7, with 14 bases in between. CDR3 bases: TGTGCCAGCAGCCAAGTGCCAGGGGTTGCTAATGAGCAGTTCTTC. It specifies CASSQVPGVANEQFF.

J is TRBJ2-1 and V is TRBV5-4; TRBD2 is a possible D gene (5 bases). Germline loops: CDR1 SGHNT, CDR2 YYREEE (reference sequence). V shed 3 bases and J shed 4 bases, with 14 bases lying between them. This CDR3 contains 15 residues. The DNA for the CDR3 is TGTGCCAGCAGCTGGCGGGCGGAACGGTACAATGAGCAGTTCTTC. Translation: CASSWRAERYNEQFF.

The rearrangement joins TRBV6-1 to TRBJ2-7, with D possibly being TRBD1 (5 bases). CDR3 length: 13 amino acids. Trimming shortened V by 3 bases and J by 3 bases, and 9 bases separated the two germline ends. Germline V gene sequence: CDR1 MNHNS, CDR2 SASEGT. The CDR3 nucleotides read TGTGCCAGCAGTGAGACAGATTTCTACGAGCAGTACTTC. It encodes CASSETDFYEQYF.

The chain employs TRBV6-5 and TRBJ2-1, with unresolved D. Trimming left V 2 bases short and J 6 bases short, with 8 bases between. The CDR3 contains 13 residues. CDR1 is MNHEY, CDR2 SVGAGI, per germline. Written as DNA, the CDR3 is TGTGCCAGCAGTTACGAATGGCTCAATGAGCAGTTCTTC. Translating it yields CASSYEWLNEQFF.

The V call is TRBV19, the J call TRBJ2-3, with TRBD1 as a possible D gene (6 bases). The CDR3 consists of 12 residues. V shed 10 bases and J shed 10 bases, with 18 bases lying between them. Germline CDR1 LNHDA, CDR2 SQIVND (reference sequence). The CDR3 region has the DNA TGTGCCACCCAGGACAGACCTGAGTCGCAGTATTTT. Its protein product is CATQDRPESQYF.

V gene TRBV5-1 combines with J gene TRBJ1-1; 7 bases are a match to TRBD1. Germline CDR1 is SGHRS and CDR2 is YFSETQ. With 4 bases clipped from V and 1 base from J, the junction kept 4 bases outside the gene matches. This CDR3 spans 14 amino acids. The CDR3 nucleotides are TGCGCCAGCAGCGAGGGACAGCCGAACACTGAAGCTTTCTTT. Translation: CASSEGQPNTEAFF.

The V and J genes are TRBV9 and TRBJ2-3, with 8 bases identical to TRBD2. This CDR3 contains 16 residues. V was pared by 3 bases and J by 3 bases, with 9 bases of the junction left unmatched. The germline V gene has CDR1 SGDLS and CDR2 YYNGEE. CDR3 nucleotide sequence: TGTGCCAGCAGCGCCAATAGCGGGGCGATAACAGATACGCAGTATTTT. Encoded protein: CASSANSGAITDTQYF. The full variable domain, rest sourced from reference TRBV9 and TRBJ2-3, is DSGVTQTPKHLITATGQRVTLRCSPRSGDLSVYWYQQSLDQGLQFLIQYYNGEERAKGNILERFSAQQFPDLHSELNLSSLELGDSALYFCASSANSGAITDTQYFGPGTRLTVL.

The J gene is TRBJ2-5, the V gene TRBV5-1; D is unresolved. Trimming stripped 7 bases from V and 1 base from J, with 14 bases between. This CDR3 comprises 14 residues. Germline V gene sequence: CDR1 SGHRS, CDR2 YFSETQ. This CDR3 is CASQTGSTQETQYF. The CDR3, as DNA: TGCGCCAGCCAGACTGGCAGCACCCAAGAGACCCAGTACTTC. The variable domain in full, with the rest retrieved from reference TRBV5-1 and TRBJ2-5, is KAGVTQTPRYLIKTRGQQVTLSCSPISGHRSVSWYQQTPGQGLQFLFEYFSETQRNKGNFPGRFSGRQFSNSRSEMNVSTLELGDSALYLCASQTGSTQETQYFGPGTRLLVL.

The J gene is TRBJ2-2, the V gene TRBV24-1, with 11 bases matching TRBD2. With 2 bases clipped from V and 3 bases from J, the junction kept 1 base outside the gene matches. The CDR3 is made up of 16 amino acids. Germline values: CDR1 KGHDR, CDR2 SFDVKD. CDR3: CATSDSGLADTGELFF. CDR3 in DNA: TGTGCCACCAGTGATTCGGGACTAGCGGACACCGGGGAGCTGTTTTTT.

The chain employs TRBV9 and TRBJ2-1, with a possible D match to TRBD1 (6 bases). V was pared by 0 bases and J by 6 bases, with 13 bases between. Germline V gives CDR1 SGDLS, CDR2 YYNGEE. The CDR3 is made up of 15 amino acids. In nucleotides, the CDR3 is TGTGCCAGCAGCGTAGCAGGACAGAGGGCCAATGAGCAGTTCTTC. Its protein product is CASSVAGQRANEQFF.

The chain employs TRBV3-1 (or the pseudogene TRBV3-2) and TRBJ2-7, with TRBD1 matching 7 bases. V lost 4 bases, J lost 5 bases, and 11 bases stayed unmatched. The CDR3 has 15 residues. CDR1 LGHDT and CDR2 YNNKEL come from the germline V gene (reference sequence). CDR3 in DNA: TGTGCCAGCAGCCTCGCAGGGGGTTCCTGGGACGAGCAGTACTTC. Encoded protein: CASSLAGGSWDEQYF.

V usage is TRBV7-7 and J usage is TRBJ1-2; D is unclear. V dropped 2 bases and J dropped 1 base, with 14 bases sitting between them. CDR1 is SSHAT, CDR2 FNYEAQ, per germline (reference sequence). This CDR3 comprises 16 residues. Written as DNA, the CDR3 is TGTGCCAGCAGCTTAAAGCGACTCAGAGATAACTATGGCTACACCTTC. Translating it yields CASSLKRLRDNYGYTF.

J is TRBJ2-2 and V is TRBV7-2, with TRBD1 matching over 9 bases. Germline CDR1 and CDR2: SGHTA and FQGNSA. The trim removed 1 base at V and 5 bases at J, leaving 14 bases unmatched. CDR3 length: 19 residues. The CDR3 here is CASSLEPGQGRRRTGELFF. In nucleotides, the CDR3 is TGTGCCAGCAGCTTAGAACCGGGACAGGGTCGTCGTCGAACCGGGGAGCTGTTTTTT.

A single count supports this clone. The rearrangement links TRBV5-4 to TRBJ2-3; no firm D call. The V gene's germline CDR1 is SGHNT and CDR2 YYREEE (reference sequence). Trimming cost V 1 base and J 4 bases, with 13 bases left between them. The CDR3 is made up of 15 amino acids. The CDR3 is CASSLLARGSDTQYF. In nucleotides, the CDR3 is TGTGCCAGCAGCTTGCTCGCGAGAGGATCAGATACGCAGTATTTT.

The chain has TRBV2 and TRBJ2-7, with 7 bases aligning to TRBD1. This CDR3 region has 12 residues. The V segment lost 9 bases and the J segment 3 bases; nucleotides outside the gene matches: 5. Germline V gene lookup returns CDR1 SNHLY and CDR2 FYNNEI. The CDR3 is CASFRDSYEQYF. Here the CDR3 DNA reads TGTGCCAGTTTCCGGGACAGCTACGAGCAGTACTTC.

V and J are TRBV14 and TRBJ2-7; TRBD1 is a possible D gene (6 bases). Germline V gene data show CDR1 as SGHDN and CDR2 as FVKESK. V lost 4 bases and J lost 6, with 22 bases in between. This CDR3 is 16 amino acids long. As DNA, the CDR3 is TGTGCCAGCAGCCTCGGAGCAGGGGCCCCCCTTCGCGAGCAGTACTTC. It codes for CASSLGAGAPLREQYF.

The chain has TRBV11-2 and TRBJ1-2; D call uncertain. The CDR3 is 14 residues long. V was trimmed by 4 bases and J by 8 bases, leaving 17 bases between them. CDR1 is SGHAT, CDR2 FQNNGV, per germline. This CDR3 reads CASSSFRGFKGYTF. The CDR3, as DNA: TGTGCCAGCAGCTCCTTCCGGGGATTCAAGGGCTACACCTTC.

On this clone: Relative to the germline gene, one junction end is altered; a read error may explain this. The chain uses TRBV7-8 and TRBJ1-2; D gene uncertain. The CDR3 has 15 residues. In germline, CDR1 is SGHVS, CDR2 FQNEAQ. CDR3 in amino acids: CASSLGRRANYGYTF. CDR3 coding DNA: TGTGCCAGCAGTTTAGGACGGAGAGCTAACTATGGCTACACCTTC.

A single count supports this clone. The chain carries TRBV7-9 and TRBJ2-7; 7 positions agree with TRBD2. This CDR3 spans 12 amino acids. Germline V gives CDR1 SEHNR, CDR2 FQNEAQ (reference sequence). V was clipped by 5 bases and J by 6 bases; unmatched bases: 4. The CDR3 DNA reads TGTGCCAGCAGCCTAGGACTAGGCGAGCAGTACTTC. Protein product: CASSLGLGEQYF. Combining the CDR3 with reference TRBV7-9 and TRBJ2-7 gives the whole variable domain DTGVSQNPRHKITKRGQNVTFRCDPISEHNRLYWYRQTLGQGPEFLTYFQNEAQLEKSRLLSDRFSAERPKGSFSTLEIQRTEQGDSAMYLCASSLGLGEQYFGPGTRLTVT.

The chain joins TRBV11-2 to TRBJ1-1; possible D gene TRBD1, 5 bases. The V end lost 2 bases, the J end lost 0 bases, and 7 bases lay between the germline ends. CDR1 and CDR2 (germline): SGHAT, FQNNGV. The CDR3 is 14 residues long. CDR3 nucleotides: TGTGCCAGCAGCTTATCAGGGATGAACACTGAAGCTTTCTTT. It codes for CASSLSGMNTEAFF.

This chain joins TRBV6-5 and TRBJ2-7, with D tentatively TRBD1 (6 bases). The germline V and J ends were trimmed by 8 bases and 5 bases, with 7 bases remaining between them. Looked up from germline, CDR1 is MNHEY and CDR2 is SVGAGI. The CDR3 is 10 amino acids. The CDR3 loop reads CASQGNEQYF. The CDR3 DNA reads TGTGCCAGCCAGGGGAACGAGCAGTACTTC.

The chain uses TRBV18 and TRBJ2-5, with TRBD1 matching 8 bases. The V and J ends lost 3 bases and 1 base, in that order; junction bases with no gene match: 7. This CDR3 is built from 16 residues. The germline V gene has CDR1 KGHSH and CDR2 LQKENI. The chain's CDR3 is CASSPRTGMAQETQYF. The DNA for the CDR3 is TGTGCCAGCTCACCGCGGACAGGGATGGCCCAAGAGACCCAGTACTTC.